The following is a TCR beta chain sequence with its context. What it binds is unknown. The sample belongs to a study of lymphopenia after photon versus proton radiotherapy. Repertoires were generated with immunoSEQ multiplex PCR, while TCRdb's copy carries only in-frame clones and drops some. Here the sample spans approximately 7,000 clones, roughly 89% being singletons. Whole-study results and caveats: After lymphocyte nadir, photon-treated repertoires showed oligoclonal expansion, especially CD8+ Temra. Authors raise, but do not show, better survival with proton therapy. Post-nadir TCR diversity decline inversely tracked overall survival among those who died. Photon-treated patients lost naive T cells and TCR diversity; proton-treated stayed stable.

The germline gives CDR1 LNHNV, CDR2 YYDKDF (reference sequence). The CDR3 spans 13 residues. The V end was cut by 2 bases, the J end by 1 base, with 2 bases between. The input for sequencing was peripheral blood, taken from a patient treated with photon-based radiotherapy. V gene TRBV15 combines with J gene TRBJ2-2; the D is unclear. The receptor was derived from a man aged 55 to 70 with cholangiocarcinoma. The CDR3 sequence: CATSRQNTGELFF. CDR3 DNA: TGTGCCACCAGCAGACAGAACACCGGGGAGCTGTTTTTT.